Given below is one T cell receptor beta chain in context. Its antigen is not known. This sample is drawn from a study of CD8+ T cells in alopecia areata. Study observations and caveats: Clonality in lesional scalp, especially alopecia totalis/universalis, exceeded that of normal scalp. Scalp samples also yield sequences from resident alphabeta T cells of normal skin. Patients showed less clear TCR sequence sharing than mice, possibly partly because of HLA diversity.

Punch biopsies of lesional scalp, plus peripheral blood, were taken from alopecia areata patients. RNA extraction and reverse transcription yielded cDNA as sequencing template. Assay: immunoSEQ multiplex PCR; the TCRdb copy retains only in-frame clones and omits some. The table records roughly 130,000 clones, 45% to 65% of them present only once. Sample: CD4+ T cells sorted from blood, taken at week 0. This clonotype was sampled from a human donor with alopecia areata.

The CDR3: CASSPSLSGGSYNEQFF. CDR3 nucleotide sequence: TGCGCCAGCAGCCCCTCTTTATCGGGAGGGTCCTACAATGAGCAGTTCTTC. The genes are TRBV4-3 and TRBJ2-1; 8 bases map to TRBD2. CDR3 size: 17 residues. The germline V gene has CDR1 LGHNA and CDR2 YSLEER. With 4 bases clipped from V and 1 base from J, the junction kept 9 bases outside the gene matches.